These 26 T cell receptor beta chains came from one sample sequenced in a study of Ad26.COV2.S vaccination and SARS-CoV-2 variants. Generated by immunoSEQ multiplex PCR, the TCRdb table keeps only in-frame clones and is missing some. Of around 45,000 clones detected, about 83% appear once; the ten largest clones hold less than 50%. This specimen consisted of peripheral blood, obtained after recovery from COVID-19. The receptor source for this set is a human donor who had recovered from COVID-19.

The chain employs TRBV4-1 and TRBJ2-7, with 11 bases fitting TRBD1. The germline gives CDR1 MGHRA, CDR2 YSYEKL. The length of the CDR3 is 17 residues. Trimming cost V 4 bases and J 4 bases; bases outside gene matches: 12. The DNA for the CDR3 is TGCGCCAGCAGCCGCTCTCAAGGGGACAGGGGGATTTACGAGCAGTACTTC. This codes for CASSRSQGDRGIYEQYF.

The chain links TRBV10-2 to TRBJ2-7; 7 nucleotides agree with TRBD1. J gave up 1 base and V 0 bases, and 6 bases lay outside the gene matches. Per the germline V gene, CDR1 is WSHSY and CDR2 is SAAADI. The CDR3 consists of 16 residues. CDR3 amino acids: CASSESREQGSYEQYF. DNA of the CDR3: TGCGCCAGCAGTGAGTCACGGGAACAGGGGTCCTACGAGCAGTACTTC.

In this sample, this clone turned up a few times. The chain links TRBV19 to TRBJ1-5; maybe TRBD1 (5 bases). The CDR3 sequence is 19 residues long. Between the trimmed V and J ends, which lost 0 bases and 3 bases, there was a span of 21 bases. CDR1 is LNHDA and CDR2 is SQIVND in the germline V gene (reference sequence). CDR3 in amino acids: CASSIDRLDMTVSNQPQHF. The DNA for the CDR3 is TGTGCCAGTAGTATAGATAGGTTGGATATGACAGTTTCCAATCAGCCCCAGCATTTT.

Written as DNA, the CDR3 is TGCAGCGTTGCTCAGGGACCCTATGGCTACACCTTC. It codes for CSVAQGPYGYTF. The gene calls are TRBV29-1 and TRBJ1-2; D may be TRBD1 (5 bases). V gave up 4 bases and J gave up 4 bases, with 10 bases separating them. Germline V gene sequence: CDR1 SQVTM, CDR2 ANQGSEA. The CDR3 spans 12 residues.

The V and J genes are TRBV4-1 and TRBJ1-1; D unclear. Trimming removed 3 bases at V and 6 bases at J, with 17 bases between. Looked up from germline, CDR1 is MGHRA and CDR2 is YSYEKL. The CDR3 loop spans 15 amino acids. CDR3 sequence (DNA): TGCGCCAGCAGCCACCCCGGGGTGGCACTGGCTGAAGCTTTCTTT. Amino acids: CASSHPGVALAEAFF.

This chain joins TRBV18 and TRBJ1-1, with 9 bases matching TRBD1. The CDR3 runs 15 residues. The germline V gene has CDR1 KGHSH and CDR2 LQKENI. Unmatched junction bases numbered 11, after V lost 3 bases and J lost 9 bases. The DNA of the CDR3 is TGTGCCAGCTCACCTTCTCTATCACAGGGGGCTCAAGCTTTCTTT. This codes for CASSPSLSQGAQAFF.

As for this clone: The germline gene is not matched at one end of the junction; a read error may be the cause. Other DNA sequences of this sample code for an identical CDR3. This chain uses TRBV24-1 with TRBJ2-3, with 8 bases that match TRBD1. CDR1 is KGHDR and CDR2 is SFDVKD in the germline V gene. This CDR3 comprises 14 residues. CDR3 in amino acids: CATSVQGGTDTQYF. The CDR3, as DNA: TGTGCCACCAGCGTACAGGGGGGCACTGATACGCAGTATTTT.

Note on this clone: Additional DNA sequences in this sample encode the identical CDR3. The chain carries TRBV9 and TRBJ2-2, with unresolved D. Germline CDR1 and CDR2: SGDLS and YYNGEE. V shed 5 bases and J shed 4 bases, with 6 bases lying between them. This CDR3 region has 12 residues. The CDR3 is CASSVPTGELFF. The DNA of the CDR3 is TGTGCCAGCAGTGTCCCCACCGGGGAGCTGTTTTTT.

Here the CDR3 reads CASSTQLGGQETQYF. As DNA, the CDR3 is TGTGCCAGCAGCACCCAACTAGGGGGACAAGAGACCCAGTACTTC. The V gene is TRBV5-4, the J gene TRBJ2-5, with D maybe TRBD1 (6 bases). Germline V gene lookup returns CDR1 SGHNT and CDR2 YYREEE (reference sequence). With 4 bases removed from V and 2 bases from J, the gap between germline ends came to 15 bases. The CDR3 runs 15 residues.

The rearrangement joins TRBV5-6 to TRBJ2-6; D gene unclear. V was pared by 3 bases and J by 0 bases, with 1 base between. The germline CDR1 and CDR2 sequences are SGHDT and YYEEEE. This CDR3 comprises 13 residues. CDR3 protein: CASSYSGANVLTF. In nucleotides, the CDR3 is TGTGCCAGCAGCTACTCTGGGGCCAACGTCCTGACTTTC.

This sequence joins TRBV19 and TRBJ1-4; TRBD1 aligns across 8 bases. J gave up 7 bases and V 8 bases, and 6 bases lay outside the gene matches. The CDR3 sequence is 13 residues long. Per the germline V gene, CDR1 is LNHDA and CDR2 is SQIVND (reference sequence). Here the CDR3 reads CASVLGQGEKLFF. The DNA for the CDR3 is TGTGCCAGTGTTCTTGGACAGGGTGAAAAACTGTTTTTT.

This chain connects TRBV24-1 to TRBJ2-1, with 15 bases identical to TRBD2. The junction had 3 bases not matched to a gene; V was cut back by 3 bases and J by 7 bases. CDR3 length: 16 amino acids. CDR1 is KGHDR, CDR2 SFDVKD, per germline. CDR3 loop: CATSDPGTSGGNEQFF. CDR3 bases: TGTGCCACCAGTGATCCAGGGACTAGCGGGGGGAATGAGCAGTTCTTC.

The chain joins TRBV7-9 to TRBJ2-3; D remains unclear. Germline V gene lookup returns CDR1 SEHNR and CDR2 FQNEAQ (reference sequence). The V and J ends lost 3 bases and 3 bases respectively, with 4 bases between them. The CDR3 runs to 12 residues. The CDR3 loop reads CASSLGTDTQYF. The CDR3 coding sequence is TGTGCCAGCAGCTTGGGTACAGATACGCAGTATTTT.

The V and J genes are TRBV5-1 and TRBJ2-1; tentative D call: TRBD2 (5 bases). Trimming stripped 0 bases from V and 4 bases from J, with 17 bases between. There are 17 residues in the CDR3. Germline V gives CDR1 SGHRS, CDR2 YFSETQ. This CDR3 is CASSLVGSGNTYNEQFF. For the CDR3, the DNA is TGCGCCAGCAGCTTGGTAGGGTCCGGGAACACATACAATGAGCAGTTCTTC.

This chain joins TRBV19 and TRBJ1-5; D perhaps matches TRBD1 (5 bases). Trimming pared 1 base from V and 1 base from J, leaving 11 bases between. Germline V CDR1 and CDR2: LNHDA, SQIVND (reference sequence). The CDR3 is 16 residues long. CDR3 region: CASSIGGTRSNQPQHF. The CDR3 DNA is TGTGCCAGTAGTATAGGAGGGACCCGGAGCAATCAGCCCCAGCATTTT. The whole variable domain, filled in from reference TRBV19 and TRBJ1-5, reads DGGITQSPKYLFRKEGQNVTLSCEQNLNHDAMYWYRQDPGQGLRLIYYSQIVNDFQKGDIAEGYSVSREKKESFPLTVTSAQKNPTAFYLCASSIGGTRSNQPQHFGDGTRLSIL.

The genes are TRBV28 and TRBJ2-5; D might be TRBD1 (6 bases). CDR1 is MDHEN, CDR2 SYDVKM, per germline. The CDR3 runs to 14 residues. The V end was cut by 5 bases, the J end by 5 bases, with 15 bases between. CDR3 sequence: CASSDFNRVETQYF. The CDR3 bases are TGTGCCAGCAGTGACTTTAACAGGGTGGAGACCCAGTACTTC.

J is TRBJ2-3 and V is TRBV12-5; unclear D gene. Trimming pared 5 bases from V and 7 bases from J, leaving 13 bases between. Germline values: CDR1 LGHNT, CDR2 FRNRAP. The CDR3 is 13 residues long. The CDR3 nucleotides read TGTGCTAGTGGTCCGCCGCGATCCAATACGCAGTATTTT. It yields the protein CASGPPRSNTQYF. The full variable domain, its missing parts supplied by reference TRBV12-5 and TRBJ2-3, is DARVTQTPRHKVTEMGQEVTMRCQPILGHNTVFWYRQTMMQGLELLAYFRNRAPLDDSGMPKDRFSAEMPDATLATLKIQPSEPRDSAVYFCASGPPRSNTQYFGPGTRLTVL.

The J gene is TRBJ1-3, the V gene TRBV29-1; D is unresolved. This CDR3 is built from 14 residues. The germline gives CDR1 SQVTM, CDR2 ANQGSEA. The germline V and J ends were trimmed by 3 bases and 0 bases, with 9 bases remaining between them. The CDR3 is CSVDIGSSGNTIYF. The CDR3 nucleotides are TGCAGCGTTGATATCGGGTCCTCTGGAAACACCATATATTTT.

J is TRBJ1-3 and V is TRBV6-5; no definite D call. This CDR3 has 15 amino acids. CDR1 MNHEY and CDR2 SVGAGI come from the germline V gene. The V end lost 0 bases, the J end lost 8 bases, and 14 bases lay between the germline ends. The CDR3 spells CASSYSTADEDTIYF. The CDR3 DNA reads TGTGCCAGCAGTTACTCGACGGCAGACGAAGACACCATATATTTT.

This chain uses TRBV6-1 with TRBJ2-4; D is unresolved. V lost 3 bases to trimming and J lost 4 bases, with 7 bases between them. Germline values: CDR1 MNHNS, CDR2 SASEGT. The CDR3 contains 13 residues. The CDR3, as DNA: TGTGCCAGCAGTGATTCAGATAAAAACATTCAGTACTTC. Its protein product is CASSDSDKNIQYF.

The chain carries TRBV13 and TRBJ1-1, with D possibly being TRBD1 (5 bases). Germline V lookup: CDR1 PRHDT, CDR2 FYEKMQ (reference sequence). Trimming took off 1 base at V and 3 bases at J, with 6 bases between the two ends. The CDR3 is 13 amino acids. The CDR3 loop reads CASSLARDTEAFF. CDR3 coding DNA: TGTGCCAGCAGCTTAGCCAGGGACACTGAAGCTTTCTTT.

V is TRBV4-2 and J is TRBJ1-5; no clear D. The CDR3 runs to 14 residues. The germline gives CDR1 LGHNA, CDR2 YNFKEQ. V was shortened by 0 bases and J by 1 base, with 4 bases between the two germline ends. DNA of the CDR3: TGTGCCAGCAGCCAAGATCCCAGCAATCAGCCCCAGCATTTT. This sequence encodes CASSQDPSNQPQHF.

The rearrangement links TRBV5-1 to TRBJ2-7; D is ambiguous. This CDR3 contains 12 residues. Trimming shortened V by 3 bases and J by 6 bases, and 10 bases separated the two germline ends. Germline CDR1 and CDR2: SGHRS and YFSETQ. Here the CDR3 DNA reads TGCGCCAGCAGCTACTCGGGTCGCGAGCAGTACTTC. This sequence encodes CASSYSGREQYF.

The rearrangement joins TRBV7-8 to TRBJ1-5; 9 bases align to TRBD1. V was pared by 5 bases and J by 1 base, with 15 bases of the junction left unmatched. The CDR3 consists of 19 residues. Germline-derived CDR1 and CDR2 are SGHVS and FQNEAQ. In nucleotides, the CDR3 is TGTGCCAGCAGCCCGAATCCCGGGACAGGGTACTACAGCAATCAGCCCCAGCATTTT. Protein: CASSPNPGTGYYSNQPQHF.

The CDR3 DNA reads TGTGCCAGCAGCCAAGGGCGGCTTAATTCACCCCTCCACTTT. Translation: CASSQGRLNSPLHF. The chain recombines TRBV14 with TRBJ1-6; D uncertain. This CDR3 contains 14 residues. V was clipped by 1 base and J by 6 bases, with 7 bases between them. From germline, CDR1 is SGHDN and CDR2 FVKESK.

The rearrangement links TRBV11-2 to TRBJ1-3; unclear D gene. V lost 5 bases and J 3 bases, leaving 8 bases between the germline ends. This CDR3 region has 13 residues. Per the germline V gene, CDR1 is SGHAT and CDR2 is FQNNGV. Here the CDR3 DNA reads TGTGCCAGCAGCCCCCCAAATGGAAACACCATATATTTT. This encodes CASSPPNGNTIYF.